The clone carrying this T cell receptor (beta chain) is a singleton in its sample. Its target is unknown. Isolated RNA was reverse transcribed into cDNA used as the sequencing template. Sequencing was performed with immunoSEQ multiplex PCR; in TCRdb, only in-frame clones are kept and a portion is missing. Of fewer than 200,000 clones in the sample, around 60% were seen once. Germline trimming cut 6 bases from V and 7 bases from J; bases unmatched to any gene: 4. The CDR3 loop spans 11 amino acids. Germline assignment: CDR1 SQVTM and CDR2 ANQGSEA. The sample comes from a study of CD8+ T cells in alopecia areata. Study findings and constraints: Normal skin's resident alphabeta T cells are also sequenced in scalp samples.

The TCR comes from a human donor with alopecia areata. The sample here was CD4+ T cells sorted from blood, taken at week 0. The chain couples TRBV29-1 to TRBJ1-2; TRBD1 matches at 8 bases. In DNA form, the CDR3 reads TGCAGCGTGACAGGGGTGGGTGGCTACACCTTC. It is translated as CSVTGVGGYTF.